Listed here are 7 T cell receptor beta chains from one sample, sequenced in a study of CD8 T cells in Susac syndrome. With random hexamers, reverse transcription was performed on roughly 0.45 to 1 ug of RNA. TCRdb passed the immunoSEQ multiplex PCR reads through MiXCR, listing each CDR3 protein once. Here the sample spans roughly 190,000 distinct CDR3 sequences, less than 95% being singletons. The sequenced sample consisted of CD4+ T cells from PBMCs. Receptors originate from a human donor in good health.

The chain recombines TRBV29-1 with TRBJ2-1; tentatively, D is TRBD1 (5 bases). Germline CDR1 is SQVTM and CDR2 is ANQGSEA. The CDR3 covers 14 residues. The V end was cut by 4 bases, the J end by 2 bases, with 12 bases between. DNA for the CDR3: TGCAGCGTTGGTACAGGCCCGACCTACAATGAGCAGTTCTTC. It specifies CSVGTGPTYNEQFF.

The chain combines TRBV28 with TRBJ2-4; 9 bases match TRBD1. With 4 bases clipped from V and 5 bases from J, the junction kept 6 bases outside the gene matches. The CDR3 extends over 15 amino acids. Germline loops: CDR1 MDHEN, CDR2 SYDVKM. The CDR3 region is CASSSPTGGQNIQYF. The CDR3 DNA reads as TGTGCCAGCAGTTCTCCGACAGGGGGTCAAAACATTCAGTACTTC.

The J gene is TRBJ2-3, the V gene TRBV20-1; possible D gene TRBD2, 6 bases. From germline, CDR1 is DFQATT and CDR2 SNEGSKA (reference sequence). There are 12 residues in the CDR3. The CDR3 loop reads CSQDGSSDTQYF. The CDR3 DNA is TGCAGCCAGGACGGGAGCTCAGATACGCAGTATTTT.

V usage is TRBV7-9 and J usage is TRBJ2-5; D call uncertain. V lost 5 bases and J 5 bases, leaving 15 bases between the germline ends. The CDR3 is 14 residues long. CDR1 SEHNR and CDR2 FQNEAQ come from the germline V gene (reference sequence). This CDR3 is CASSPPSFGETQYF. CDR3 sequence (DNA): TGTGCCAGCAGCCCCCCCTCCTTTGGGGAGACCCAGTACTTC.

The chain combines TRBV30 with TRBJ1-5; D gene uncertain. The CDR3 sequence is 13 residues long. Deletions cut 0 bases from V and 1 base from J, with 4 bases between. Per germline, CDR1 GTSNPN and CDR2 SVGIG (reference sequence). CDR3 sequence (DNA): TGTGCCTGGAGTGTACAGAGCAATCAGCCCCAGCATTTT. This gives the protein CAWSVQSNQPQHF.

V gene TRBV20-1 combines with J gene TRBJ2-4; D is unclear. With 3 bases removed from V and 0 bases from J, the gap between germline ends came to 9 bases. This CDR3 region has 14 residues. CDR1 and CDR2 from the germline V gene are DFQATT and SNEGSKA (reference sequence). CDR3 sequence: CSARSEIAKNIQYF. DNA for the CDR3: TGCAGTGCTAGGTCGGAGATAGCCAAAAACATTCAGTACTTC.

The V and J genes are TRBV4-1 and TRBJ1-2, with D possibly matching TRBD1 (5 bases). Per germline, CDR1 MGHRA and CDR2 YSYEKL. The V and J ends lost 5 bases and 5 bases respectively, with 15 bases between them. The CDR3 sequence is 14 residues long. CDR3 loop: CASSLGEGPYGYTF. The DNA for the CDR3 is TGCGCCAGCAGCTTAGGCGAGGGACCTTATGGCTACACCTTC.